This is a list of T cell receptor beta chains from one sample in a study of Ad26.COV2.S vaccination and SARS-CoV-2 variants. Here immunoSEQ multiplex PCR was the method, and the copy in TCRdb shows in-frame clones only, minus some. In the table there are some 340,000 clones, around 85% of which are singletons. The sequencing used peripheral blood, collected in a trial of Ad26.COV2.S vaccine versus placebo. The receptors shown here come from a person aged 18-60 years who received the Ad26.COV2.S COVID-19 vaccine or a placebo. Both conserved end residues are part of each CDR3. The D gene is left open where the match is weak. The listing skips clone size in some rows; elsewhere it reads once, few, many or a size class.

TRBV6-6	NA	NA	TRBJ1-1	TGTGCCAGCCTCCGGGGCGAGAGGGAAGCTTTCTTT	CASLRGEREAFF
TRBV7-2	NA	NA	TRBJ1-5	TGTGCCAGCAGCTTAGCTTGGGGAGATCAGCCCCAGCATTTT	CASSLAWGDQPQHF
TRBV6-5	TRBD1	NA	TRBJ2-7	TGTGCCAGCACCCAAAGGACAGGGTACGGCGAGCAGTACTTC	CASTQRTGYGEQYF
TRBV7-9	TRBD1	NA	TRBJ1-2	TGTGCCAGCAGCGCACTACGGGGGCAGGGGGCCTATGGCTACACCTTC	CASSALRGQGAYGYTF
TRBV5-6	NA	NA	TRBJ2-1	TGTGCCAGCAGCTTGGCCGGTGGGTTTGAGCAGTTCTTC	CASSLAGGFEQFF
TRBV19	TRBD1	once	TRBJ2-7	TGTGCCACCCGGGACAGGGGGGACTACGAGCAGTACTTC	CATRDRGDYEQYF
TRBV19	NA	NA	TRBJ1-1	TGTGCCAGTAGTTCGACAGGTCTCGGAAGCACTGAAGCTTTCTTT	CASSSTGLGSTEAFF
TRBV9	NA	NA	TRBJ1-1	TGTGCCAGCAGCCCGAGCAGGGCTAACACTGAAGCTTTCTTT	CASSPSRANTEAFF
TRBV30	NA	NA	TRBJ2-2	TGTGCCTGGAGTGCCAGCGGGGAGCTGTTTTTT	CAWSASGELFF
TRBV10-3	NA	NA	TRBJ1-2	TGTGCCATCAGTGGAGGCTCCGGCTACACCTTC	CAISGGSGYTF
TRBV18	NA	NA	TRBJ1-4	TGTGCCAGCTCACCACCGGCCGGAGGGGCGAATGAAAAACTGTTTTTT	CASSPPAGGANEKLFF
TRBV18	NA	NA	TRBJ1-5	TGTGCCAGCTCACCACAGGTGCTTGGCAGAGAAAATAGCAATCAGCCCCAGCATTTT	CASSPQVLGRENSNQPQHF
TRBV3-1/TRBV3-2	TRBD2	NA	TRBJ2-1	TGTGCCAGCAGCCAAGAGGGACTAGCGGGGGGGCAGTTCTTC	CASSQEGLAGGQFF
TRBV6-5	NA	NA	TRBJ1-5	TGTGCCAGCAGACCCACAGGGTTGGAGCCCCAGCATTTT	CASRPTGLEPQHF
TRBV19	TRBD1	NA	TRBJ2-5	TGTGCCAGTAGTATAGGACACAGGGGGCGCCCACAGTACTTC	CASSIGHRGRPQYF
TRBV5-1	TRBD1	few	TRBJ2-7	TGCGCCAGCACGACAGGGGGTACCTACGAGCAGTACTTC	CASTTGGTYEQYF
TRBV18	TRBD1	NA	TRBJ2-5	TGTGCCAGCTCACCACCAAAGACAGGGAAAGACCAAGAGACCCAGTACTTC	CASSPPKTGKDQETQYF
TRBV6-9	NA	NA	TRBJ2-5	TGTGCCAGCAGTTATTCCATCAGGGGAAGAGAGACCCAGTACTTC	CASSYSIRGRETQYF
TRBV28	NA	NA	TRBJ2-6	TGTGCCAGCAGTTTGCTGGGTTCAGGGGCCAACGTCCTGACTTTC	CASSLLGSGANVLTF
TRBV27	TRBD1	NA	TRBJ2-7	TGTGCCAGCAGTTTAATCGCAGGGGGCTCTTACGAGCAGTACTTC	CASSLIAGGSYEQYF
TRBV5-6	NA	NA	TRBJ2-1	TGTGCCAGCAGCTTGACCACGGGATCAGAGCAGTTCTTC	CASSLTTGSEQFF
TRBV6-4	NA	NA	TRBJ2-2	TGTGCCAGCAGTGACGGGCAGGGGATCGGGGAGCTGTTTTTT	CASSDGQGIGELFF
TRBV28	TRBD1	NA	TRBJ2-5	TGTGCCAGCAGTCTACCGGGACAGGGGGGGGAGACCCAGTACTTC	CASSLPGQGGETQYF
TRBV5-1	TRBD1	NA	TRBJ1-1	TGCGCCAGCAGCACCCAGGGACAGGGGAGGACTGAAGCTTTCTTT	CASSTQGQGRTEAFF
TRBV19	NA	NA	TRBJ2-2	TGTGCCAGTATTCCATCCGGGACTCTCACCGGGGAGCTGTTTTTT	CASIPSGTLTGELFF
TRBV5-1	NA	NA	TRBJ1-1	TGCGCCAGCAGCGCCGACGGGAGGAACACTGAAGCTTTCTTT	CASSADGRNTEAFF
TRBV4-1	TRBD1	NA	TRBJ1-4	TGCGCCAGCAGCCGGGACAGGGAATCTAATGAAAAACTGTTTTTT	CASSRDRESNEKLFF
TRBV23-1	NA	NA	TRBJ2-1	TGCGCCAGCAGTCAACTTTCCGGCGGTCCCTACAATGAGCAGTTCTTC	CASSQLSGGPYNEQFF
TRBV7-9	NA	few	TRBJ2-1	TGTGCCAGCAGACCCAGGGGTGGGGACAATGAGCAGTTCTTC	CASRPRGGDNEQFF